A single T cell receptor (beta chain) is shown here with its context. What it binds is unknown. This sample is part of a study of cytomegalovirus exposure and HLA in healthy donors. Whole-study results and caveats: Rare sequences made up most TCRs, while some public TCRs were found in many donors.

The germline CDR1 and CDR2 sequences are SGHRS and YFSETQ. The CDR3 runs to 16 residues. V was trimmed by 4 bases and J by 0 bases, leaving 16 bases between them. Method: immunoSEQ multiplex PCR; TCRdb's copy keeps in-frame clones and lacks some. The data contain some 170,000 clones, roughly 95% of them singletons. This sequence originates from a woman younger than 30 in good health and CMV-seronegative. Source material: PBMCs. This chain links TRBV5-1 with TRBJ1-1, with a possible D match to TRBD1 (6 bases). CDR3 nucleotides: TGCGCCAGCAGCCCTGAACAGGGTACCATGAACACTGAAGCTTTCTTT. The encoded protein is CASSPEQGTMNTEAFF.